This T cell receptor beta chain derives from a study of T cell responses to AZD1222 COVID-19 vaccine. Both about-4-week and about-12-week second-dose recipients were combined. Looked up from germline, CDR1 is SGHKS and CDR2 is YYEKEE (reference sequence). The CDR3 consists of 15 residues. V dropped 3 bases and J dropped 6 bases, with 13 bases sitting between them. Clones were sequenced by immunoSEQ multiplex PCR, and TCRdb holds only the in-frame ones, with some missing. The sample yields about 140,000 clones, 88% seen once. In regard to this clone: Antigen specificity is unknown.

Findings of the study overall: Donors were largely white British and mainly female; clonal diversity was possibly underestimated.

This chain joins TRBV5-5 and TRBJ1-6; D might be TRBD1 (5 bases). The sequencing here drew on peripheral blood, taken 28 days after the second AZD1222 dose. The source of this sequence is an adult who received the AZD1222 COVID-19 vaccine. Here the CDR3 reads CASSSRGAGNSPLHF. The DNA for the CDR3 is TGTGCCAGCAGCTCCCGGGGCGCCGGTAATTCACCCCTCCACTTT.